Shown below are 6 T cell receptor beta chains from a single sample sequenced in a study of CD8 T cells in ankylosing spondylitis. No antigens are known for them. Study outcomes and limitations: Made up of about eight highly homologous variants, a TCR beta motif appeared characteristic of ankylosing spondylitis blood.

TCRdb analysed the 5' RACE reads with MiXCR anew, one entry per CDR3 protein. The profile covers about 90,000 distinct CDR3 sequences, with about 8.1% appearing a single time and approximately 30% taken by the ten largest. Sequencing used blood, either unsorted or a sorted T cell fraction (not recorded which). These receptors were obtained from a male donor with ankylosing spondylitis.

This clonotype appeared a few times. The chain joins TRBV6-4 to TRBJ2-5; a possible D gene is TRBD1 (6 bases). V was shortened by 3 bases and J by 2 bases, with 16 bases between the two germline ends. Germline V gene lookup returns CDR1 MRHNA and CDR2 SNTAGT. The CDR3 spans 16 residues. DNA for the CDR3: TGTGCCAGCAGTGAAGGTGCTGGGGGCTCGCAAGAGACCCAGTACTTC. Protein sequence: CASSEGAGGSQETQYF.

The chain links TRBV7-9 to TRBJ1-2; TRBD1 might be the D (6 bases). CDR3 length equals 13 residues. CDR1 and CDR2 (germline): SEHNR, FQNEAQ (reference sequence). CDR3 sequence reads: CFHDDGGADGYTF. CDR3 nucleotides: TGTTTTCACGATGATGGGGGGGCGGATGGCTACACCTTC.

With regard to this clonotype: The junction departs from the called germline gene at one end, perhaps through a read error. CDR3 protein: CSASPEWTGEPFF. The DNA for the CDR3 is TGCAGTGCTAGCCCGGAATGGACCGGGGAGCCGTTTTTT. The rearrangement links TRBV20-1 to TRBJ2-2, with a possible D match to TRBD2 (5 bases). This CDR3 has 13 amino acids. Germline V gene data show CDR1 as DFQATT and CDR2 as SNEGSKA (reference sequence).

In DNA form, the CDR3 reads TGTGCCAGCAGCTCCATTGACAGGGAAGTTGAGCAGTTCTTC. Its protein is CASSSIDREVEQFF. This sequence joins TRBV5-4 and TRBJ2-1, with 7 bases fitting TRBD1. Losses at the gene ends were 3 bases for V and 9 bases for J; bases not matched to a gene: 9. CDR1 is SGHNT and CDR2 is YYREEE in the germline V gene (reference sequence). The CDR3 spans 14 residues.

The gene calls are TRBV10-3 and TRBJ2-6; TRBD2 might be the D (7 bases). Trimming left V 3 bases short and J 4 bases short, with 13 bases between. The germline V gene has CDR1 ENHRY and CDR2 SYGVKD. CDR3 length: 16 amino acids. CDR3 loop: CAISESAGAGANVLTF. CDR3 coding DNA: TGTGCCATCAGTGAATCCGCGGGGGCCGGGGCCAACGTCCTGACTTTC.

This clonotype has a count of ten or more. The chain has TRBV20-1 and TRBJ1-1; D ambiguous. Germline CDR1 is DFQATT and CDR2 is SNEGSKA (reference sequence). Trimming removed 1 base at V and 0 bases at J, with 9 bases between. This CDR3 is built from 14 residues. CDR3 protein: CSARGRLLNTEAFF. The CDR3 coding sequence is TGCAGTGCTAGAGGGCGGCTACTGAACACTGAAGCTTTCTTT.